Each of the 3 T cell receptor beta chains below was sequenced from the same sample in a study of T cell responses to AZD1222 COVID-19 vaccine. The table came from immunoSEQ multiplex PCR; TCRdb's copy has only in-frame clones and leaves some out. The sample has roughly 110,000 clones, 90% seen once. Sequenced here: peripheral blood, sampled 28 days after the second AZD1222 dose. These receptors all stem from an adult who received the AZD1222 COVID-19 vaccine.

This rearrangement joins TRBV5-1 to TRBJ1-6; D remains ambiguous. Looked up from germline, CDR1 is SGHRS and CDR2 is YFSETQ. With 1 base removed from V and 4 bases from J, the gap between germline ends came to 12 bases. The CDR3 runs to 16 residues. CDR3 in DNA: TGCGCCAGCAGCTTGTCAGGCAGGAGATATAATTCACCCCTCCACTTT. Protein product: CASSLSGRRYNSPLHF.

This clone was seen a single time. The chain has TRBV5-5 and TRBJ1-6, with D hard to call. Trimming pared 4 bases from V and 3 bases from J, leaving 11 bases between. The germline V gene encodes CDR1 SGHKS and CDR2 YYEKEE (reference sequence). The CDR3 has 15 residues. The CDR3 loop reads CASSLNSHYNSPLHF. CDR3 bases: TGTGCCAGCAGCCTCAACAGCCACTATAATTCACCCCTCCACTTT.

This chain links TRBV4-1 with TRBJ2-7; 8 positions agree with TRBD1. The CDR3 sequence is 17 residues long. V lost 0 bases and J lost 2; bases outside the gene matches: 9. Germline V gives CDR1 MGHRA, CDR2 YSYEKL. In DNA form, the CDR3 reads TGCGCCAGCAGCCAAGACTCGGCACAGGGGGTACCCTACGAGCAGTACTTC. It codes for CASSQDSAQGVPYEQYF.